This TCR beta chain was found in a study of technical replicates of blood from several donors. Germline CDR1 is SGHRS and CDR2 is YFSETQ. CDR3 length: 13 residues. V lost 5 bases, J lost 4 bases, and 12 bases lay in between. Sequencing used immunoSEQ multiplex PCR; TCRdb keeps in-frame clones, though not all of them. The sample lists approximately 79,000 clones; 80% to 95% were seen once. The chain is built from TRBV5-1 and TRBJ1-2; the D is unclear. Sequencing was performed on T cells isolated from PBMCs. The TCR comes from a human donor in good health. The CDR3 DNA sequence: TGCGCCAGCAGTTATCGGAGGTTCTATGGCTACACCTTC. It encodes CASSYRRFYGYTF.